This T cell receptor beta chain came from a study of blood T cell repertoires in COVID-19. Across the whole study: COVID-19 samples from acute and convalescent phases originated in the United States, Italy and Spain. Sources were T cells, B-cell-depleted T cells, or PBMCs; the material itself was cDNA or gDNA.

In the authors' workflow: Nucleated cell number was recorded as an estimate derived from reference gene primer amplification. Only in-frame clones appear in the TCRdb table, and some are missing; sequencing was by immunoSEQ multiplex PCR. From that table come the V and J calls and clone size; the DNA was used to work out D and trimming. The table lists 70,000 or so clones, 70% to 90% of them singletons, with 9.5% to 13% in the top ten. The CDR3 is 14 residues long. V was trimmed by 6 bases and J by 5 bases, leaving 16 bases between them. CDR1 KGHSH and CDR2 LQKENI come from the germline V gene. The chain combines TRBV18 with TRBJ1-2; D is undetermined. The receptor's source is a man aged 65 to 79 with active or convalescent COVID-19. The sample comprised peripheral blood. The CDR3 region is CASSSGTGVYGYTF. DNA of the CDR3: TGTGCCAGCTCGAGCGGAACCGGGGTTTATGGCTACACCTTC.